One sample yielded the 32 T cell receptor beta chains listed below, sequenced in a study of blood T cell repertoires in COVID-19. TCRdb's table, derived via immunoSEQ multiplex PCR, lists solely in-frame clones and lacks some. The sample includes about 250,000 clones, around 89% seen only once; the top ten take under 0.95%. Sequenced sample: peripheral blood. The receptors come from a man aged 25-45 years with acute or convalescent COVID-19.

The chain links TRBV5-5 to TRBJ1-1; D is ambiguous. The ends were cut back, 3 bases at V and 0 bases at J, with 12 bases in the middle. Germline V gene lookup returns CDR1 SGHKS and CDR2 YYEKEE (reference sequence). The CDR3 loop spans 15 amino acids. This CDR3 is CASSSGYQVNTEAFF. CDR3 bases: TGTGCCAGCAGCTCAGGCTATCAGGTGAACACTGAAGCTTTCTTT.

The V gene is TRBV7-9, the J gene TRBJ1-2; TRBD1 might be the D (5 bases). CDR3 length: 14 amino acids. Germline V gene lookup returns CDR1 SEHNR and CDR2 FQNEAQ (reference sequence). V lost 5 bases to trimming and J lost 4 bases, with 14 bases between them. The CDR3 reads CASSAGTQSYGYTF. CDR3 bases: TGTGCCAGCAGCGCCGGGACTCAGAGCTATGGCTACACCTTC.

The chain uses TRBV28 and TRBJ2-1; no clear D gene. The CDR3 covers 12 residues. Trimming removed 6 bases at V and 10 bases at J, with 13 bases between. Germline lookup yields CDR1 MDHEN and CDR2 SYDVKM. The CDR3 region is CASSSNRWEQFF. CDR3 bases: TGTGCCAGCAGCTCTAACCGATGGGAGCAGTTCTTC. The full variable domain, completed using reference TRBV28 and TRBJ2-1, is DVKVTQSSRYLVKRTGEKVFLECVQDMDHENMFWYRQDPGLGLRLIYFSYDVKMKEKGDIPEGYSVSREKKERFSLILESASTNQTSMYLCASSSNRWEQFFGPGTRLTVL.

The chain recombines TRBV7-2 with TRBJ2-1, with unresolved D. V dropped 1 base and J dropped 2 bases, with 6 bases sitting between them. This CDR3 is 14 amino acids long. CDR1 SGHTA and CDR2 FQGNSA come from the germline V gene. The CDR3, as DNA: TGTGCCAGCAGCTTAGGCCAGGCCTACAATGAGCAGTTCTTC. Its protein product is CASSLGQAYNEQFF. Using reference TRBV7-2 and TRBJ2-1 for the parts outside the CDR3, the full variable domain is GAGVSQSPSNKVTEKGKDVELRCDPISGHTALYWYRQSLGQGLEFLIYFQGNSAPDKSGLPSDRFSAERTGGSVSTLTIQRTQQEDSAVYLCASSLGQAYNEQFFGPGTRLTVL.

DNA of the CDR3: TGTGCCTGGAGTTCTCTAGCGGGAGCGCATGAGCAGTTCTTC. Translating it yields CAWSSLAGAHEQFF. The chain is built from TRBV30 and TRBJ2-1, with TRBD2 matching over 10 bases. Losses at the gene ends were 2 bases for V and 8 bases for J; bases not matched to a gene: 6. The CDR3 has 14 amino acids. Germline CDR1 reads GTSNPN; CDR2 reads SVGIG (reference sequence). The variable domain in full, with the rest retrieved from reference TRBV30 and TRBJ2-1, is SQTIHQWPATLVQPVGSPLSLECTVEGTSNPNLYWYRQAAGRGLQLLFYSVGIGQISSEVPQNLSASRPQDRQFILSSKKLLLSDSGFYLCAWSSLAGAHEQFFGPGTRLTVL.

CDR3 nucleotide sequence: TGTGCCAGTAGTATCCAGGGGAACTATGGCTACACCTTC. Translating gives CASSIQGNYGYTF. The chain employs TRBV19 and TRBJ1-2, with D tentatively TRBD1 (6 bases). Germline values: CDR1 LNHDA, CDR2 SQIVND (reference sequence). This CDR3 is built from 13 residues. V was trimmed by 3 bases and J by 2 bases, leaving 7 bases between them.

This clone was recorded a few times. This sequence joins TRBV15 and TRBJ2-5; D perhaps matches TRBD2 (5 bases). The V gene's germline CDR1 is LNHNV and CDR2 YYDKDF (reference sequence). Trimming pared 0 bases from V and 7 bases from J, leaving 15 bases between. CDR3 length: 15 amino acids. CDR3 residues: CATSRDLGALGTQYF. CDR3 in DNA: TGTGCCACCAGCAGAGATCTGGGAGCGTTGGGGACCCAGTACTTC.

The chain joins TRBV11-3 to TRBJ1-1; maybe TRBD1 (5 bases). Trimming stripped 5 bases from V and 2 bases from J, with 9 bases between. Germline values: CDR1 SGHNT, CDR2 YENEEA. This CDR3 is 13 amino acids long. The CDR3 protein is CASSRDSNTEAFF. The CDR3 bases are TGTGCCAGCAGCAGAGACAGCAACACTGAAGCTTTCTTT. Together with reference TRBV11-3 and TRBJ1-1, the CDR3 gives the full variable domain: EAGVVQSPRYKIIEKKQPVAFWCNPISGHNTLYWYLQNLGQGPELLIRYENEEAVDDSQLPKDRFSAERLKGVDSTLKIQPAELGDSAVYLCASSRDSNTEAFFGQGTRLTVV.

V usage is TRBV9 and J usage is TRBJ2-2; D perhaps matches TRBD2 (5 bases). From germline, CDR1 is SGDLS and CDR2 YYNGEE. The ends were cut back, 4 bases at V and 4 bases at J, with 23 bases in the middle. CDR3 length equals 18 residues. The CDR3 DNA reads as TGTGCCAGCAGCACCAGAGAAGTCCTAGGTGCGGGCACCGGGGAGCTGTTTTTT. Its protein is CASSTREVLGAGTGELFF.

This rearrangement joins TRBV7-9 to TRBJ1-3; the match to TRBD1 covers 9 bases. This CDR3 is built from 15 residues. Germline CDR1 is SEHNR and CDR2 is FQNEAQ (reference sequence). After removal of 5 bases from V and 0 bases from J, the junction contained 2 bases not matched to a gene. The CDR3 DNA reads as TGTGCCAGCAGCCAGACAGGGGGCTCTGGAAACACCATATATTTT. Translation: CASSQTGGSGNTIYF.

The V and J genes are TRBV28 and TRBJ2-3, with 9 bases aligning to TRBD2. Trimming removed 2 bases from V and 2 bases from J; junction bases left unmatched: 5. This CDR3 has 16 amino acids. Germline V gene sequence: CDR1 MDHEN, CDR2 SYDVKM. The CDR3 coding sequence is TGTGCCAGCAGTTTAGAAGCGGGGGGAATCACAGATACGCAGTATTTT. Protein: CASSLEAGGITDTQYF.

As for this clone: One end of the junction is discordant with germline, which a read error may explain. The chain has TRBV7-9 and TRBJ1-2, with D unresolved. The CDR3 covers 15 residues. Germline CDR1 is SEHNR and CDR2 is FQNEAQ (reference sequence). Here the CDR3 reads CASTLLPLLVHGYTF. The CDR3 nucleotides are TGTGCCAGCACCTTACTTCCACTATTGGTCCATGGCTACACCTTC.

The chain recombines TRBV7-9 with TRBJ1-1; D may be TRBD1 (6 bases). The CDR3 runs 13 residues. CDR1 is SEHNR and CDR2 is FQNEAQ in the germline V gene (reference sequence). The V and J ends lost 5 bases and 11 bases respectively, with 18 bases between them. Here the CDR3 DNA reads TGTGCCAGCAGCGTAGGGACACCGAAACGGGCTTTCTTT. Its translation is CASSVGTPKRAFF. Combining the CDR3 with reference TRBV7-9 and TRBJ1-1 gives the whole variable domain DTGVSQNPRHKITKRGQNVTFRCDPISEHNRLYWYRQTLGQGPEFLTYFQNEAQLEKSRLLSDRFSAERPKGSFSTLEIQRTEQGDSAMYLCASSVGTPKRAFFGQGTRLTVV.

V gene TRBV6-5 combines with J gene TRBJ1-1, with 7 bases fitting TRBD1. CDR1 and CDR2 (germline): MNHEY, SVGAGI. The CDR3 totals 14 residues. V dropped 5 bases and J dropped 11; count of bases not matched to a gene: 14. The CDR3: CASSKSYQGERAFF. The CDR3 coding sequence is TGTGCCAGCAGTAAAAGTTACCAGGGGGAGAGGGCTTTCTTT.

The chain joins TRBV12-5 to TRBJ2-3; tentatively, D is TRBD2 (6 bases). Trimming left V 6 bases short and J 2 bases short, with 18 bases between. The CDR3 totals 16 residues. CDR1 LGHNT and CDR2 FRNRAP come from the germline V gene. The CDR3 coding sequence is TGTGCTAGTGGCCTGGGACTTTCCCCCTACACAGATACGCAGTATTTT. Its translation: CASGLGLSPYTDTQYF.

CDR3 region: CASSTFSGSSYNEQFF. The DNA of the CDR3 is TGTGCCAGCAGCACCTTTAGCGGGTCCTCCTACAATGAGCAGTTCTTC. The genes are TRBV14 and TRBJ2-1; the match to TRBD2 covers 7 bases. The V gene's germline CDR1 is SGHDN and CDR2 FVKESK. The J segment lost 0 bases and the V segment lost 5 bases, leaving 7 bases of the junction unmatched. The CDR3 contains 16 residues. Variable domain in full (rest from reference TRBV14 and TRBJ2-1): EAGVTQFPSHSVIEKGQTVTLRCDPISGHDNLYWYRRVMGKEIKFLLHFVKESKQDESGMPNNRFLAERTGGTYSTLKVQPAELEDSGVYFCASSTFSGSSYNEQFFGPGTRLTVL.

The chain links TRBV7-8 to TRBJ1-5, with 11 nucleotides matching TRBD1. Germline-derived CDR1 and CDR2 are SGHVS and FQNEAQ. J was trimmed by 7 bases and V by 3 bases; bases with no gene match: 8. This CDR3 spans 16 amino acids. The CDR3 spells CASSFAGQGVGQPQHF. CDR3 DNA sequence: TGTGCCAGCAGCTTTGCGGGACAGGGGGTAGGACAGCCCCAGCATTTT.

The chain recombines TRBV7-9 with TRBJ1-1, with 8 bases matching TRBD1. The junction had 4 bases not matched to a gene; V was cut back by 3 bases and J by 1 base. CDR1 and CDR2 (germline): SEHNR, FQNEAQ (reference sequence). The CDR3 totals 15 residues. CDR3 in amino acids: CASSFDRGGNTEAFF. In nucleotides, the CDR3 is TGTGCCAGCAGCTTCGACAGGGGTGGGAACACTGAAGCTTTCTTT.

The chain uses TRBV19 and TRBJ1-2; weak D call: TRBD1 (6 bases). Trimming removed 5 bases at V and 5 bases at J, with 9 bases between. CDR1 LNHDA and CDR2 SQIVND come from the germline V gene (reference sequence). CDR3 length equals 12 residues. This chain's CDR3 is CASSWQGYGYTF. In DNA, the CDR3 is TGTGCCAGTAGTTGGCAGGGGTATGGCTACACCTTC.

The count of this clone is one. The CDR3 region has the DNA TGTGCCAGCAGCCCCAGAGGGGGACAGCCCCTTCGTTCTAACTATGGCTACACCTTC. Its translation: CASSPRGGQPLRSNYGYTF. The chain links TRBV3-1 (or the pseudogene TRBV3-2) to TRBJ1-2, with 7 bases that match TRBD1. V trimming: 4 bases; J trimming: 0 bases; junction bases outside the gene matches: 17. From germline, CDR1 is LGHDT and CDR2 YNNKEL (reference sequence). The CDR3 is made up of 19 amino acids.

The V call is TRBV7-9, the J call TRBJ2-1; 9 bases match TRBD2. The CDR3 loop spans 15 amino acids. V was clipped by 5 bases and J by 4 bases; unmatched bases: 6. Looked up from germline, CDR1 is SEHNR and CDR2 is FQNEAQ (reference sequence). DNA for the CDR3: TGTGCCAGCAGCCAGAGGCGGGGGGGATACAATGAGCAGTTCTTC. The encoded protein is CASSQRRGGYNEQFF.

This clone was counted only a few times. This sequence joins TRBV30 and TRBJ2-7; tentative D call: TRBD1 (6 bases). The CDR3 loop spans 12 amino acids. From germline, CDR1 is GTSNPN and CDR2 SVGIG (reference sequence). Trimming took 1 base from V and 3 from J, leaving 7 bases between them. This CDR3 reads CAWSDRVYEQYF. In DNA form, the CDR3 reads TGTGCCTGGAGTGACAGGGTCTACGAGCAGTACTTC.

The chain carries TRBV11-2 and TRBJ2-3; maybe TRBD2 (5 bases). CDR1 SGHAT and CDR2 FQNNGV come from the germline V gene. Between the trimmed V and J ends, which lost 2 bases and 13 bases, there was a span of 13 bases. There are 12 residues in the CDR3. CDR3 in amino acids: CASSLTREREYF. The DNA for the CDR3 is TGTGCCAGCAGCTTAACGAGGGAGAGGGAGTATTTT.

The gene calls are TRBV4-1 and TRBJ1-2; unclear D gene. This CDR3 is 14 amino acids long. V was shortened by 0 bases and J by 5 bases, with 10 bases between the two germline ends. Germline CDR1 is MGHRA and CDR2 is YSYEKL. The DNA for the CDR3 is TGCGCCAGCAGCCAAGAAAACGGGAGATATGGCTACACCTTC. Translating it yields CASSQENGRYGYTF.

The chain carries TRBV5-5 and TRBJ2-1; 9 bases are shared with TRBD1. With V trimmed by 6 bases and J by 6 bases, 10 bases remained unmatched. The CDR3 extends over 15 amino acids. Per germline, CDR1 SGHKS and CDR2 YYEKEE (reference sequence). The DNA of the CDR3 is TGTGCCAGCATGCCCCGGGACAGGGTTCGCAATGAGCAGTTCTTC. Its translation: CASMPRDRVRNEQFF.

The rearrangement links TRBV11-2 to TRBJ1-2; maybe TRBD1 (5 bases). Trimming took off 1 base at V and 1 base at J, with 10 bases between the two ends. The CDR3 has 15 amino acids. The germline V gene has CDR1 SGHAT and CDR2 FQNNGV. Written as DNA, the CDR3 is TGTGCCAGCAGCTTAGTGGGGGGAGGTAACTATGGCTACACCTTC. Its protein is CASSLVGGGNYGYTF.

This chain links TRBV10-3 with TRBJ2-3, with D possibly matching TRBD2 (6 bases). CDR3 length equals 14 residues. The ends were cut back, 8 bases at V and 0 bases at J, with 12 bases in the middle. CDR1 and CDR2 from the germline V gene are ENHRY and SYGVKD. The CDR3 here is CAIQLAHSTDTQYF. The CDR3 nucleotides read TGTGCCATCCAACTAGCCCACAGCACAGATACGCAGTATTTT.

A remark on this clone: An end of the junction differs from the germline gene, which may be a read error. The V and J genes are TRBV2 and TRBJ2-5, with TRBD2 matching 7 bases. CDR1 and CDR2 (germline): SNHLY, FYNNEI. The CDR3 is 11 residues long. The CDR3 reads CASSSGTTLHF. The CDR3 DNA sequence: TGTGCCAGCAGTTCCGGGACTACCTTGCACTTC.

The chain employs TRBV27 and TRBJ2-7; the match to TRBD2 covers 13 bases. The germline CDR1 and CDR2 sequences are MNHEY and SMNVEV (reference sequence). The CDR3 loop spans 17 amino acids. After removal of 0 bases from V and 1 base from J, the junction contained 3 bases not matched to a gene. CDR3 nucleotide sequence: TGTGCCAGCAGTTTATCCGGACTAGCGGGAGATTCCTACGAGCAGTACTTC. Its translation is CASSLSGLAGDSYEQYF.

The chain links TRBV28 to TRBJ2-7; 9 nucleotides align to TRBD2. Per germline, CDR1 MDHEN and CDR2 SYDVKM. The length of the CDR3 is 16 residues. The V gene end was trimmed by 6 bases and the J gene end by 1 base; junction bases not matched to a gene: 10. The DNA for the CDR3 is TGTGCCAGCAGGCCCCGAAGCGGGGGGAAATCCTACGAGCAGTACTTC. Amino acid sequence: CASRPRSGGKSYEQYF.

V is TRBV6-5 and J is TRBJ2-7; a possible D gene is TRBD2 (6 bases). V dropped 7 bases and J dropped 3 bases, with 13 bases sitting between them. Germline assignment: CDR1 MNHEY and CDR2 SVGAGI. The CDR3 sequence is 13 residues long. CDR3 sequence: CASTTGVGYEQYF. The DNA of the CDR3 is TGTGCCAGCACAACGGGAGTAGGCTACGAGCAGTACTTC.

The chain links TRBV3-1 (or the pseudogene TRBV3-2) to TRBJ2-2, with D perhaps matching TRBD1 (6 bases). This CDR3 is built from 16 residues. V lost 0 bases, J lost 6 bases, and 14 bases lay in between. Germline assignment: CDR1 LGHDT and CDR2 YNNKEL (reference sequence). The CDR3 is CASSQEGASKAGELFF. CDR3 coding DNA: TGTGCCAGCAGCCAAGAGGGGGCTAGCAAGGCCGGGGAGCTGTTTTTT.